These 10 T cell receptor beta chains share one sample of origin, sequenced in a study of Ad26.COV2.S vaccination and SARS-CoV-2 variants. Data came from immunoSEQ multiplex PCR; TCRdb stores just in-frame clones and leaves some out. The sample gives about 380,000 clones, 83% of which show up once; around 7.4% is in the top ten. The treatment denotes: roughly 20 received Ad26.COV2.S at low or high dose, single or two shots; a few received placebo; per-sample allocation not given. Each sample was drawn 63 days after the first injection (of vaccine or placebo). Sample: peripheral blood, taken in a trial of Ad26.COV2.S vaccine versus placebo. The receptors come from a person between 18 and 65 years old who received the Ad26.COV2.S COVID-19 vaccine or a placebo.

This clone occurred once. V is TRBV28 and J is TRBJ1-4; possible D gene TRBD1, 6 bases. The CDR3 consists of 16 residues. CDR1 MDHEN and CDR2 SYDVKM come from the germline V gene. The V gene lost 2 bases and the J gene lost 8 bases, with 18 bases spanning the gap. The CDR3 bases are TGTGCCAGCAGTTTACCCCCCCAGGGGAGAGACGAAAAACTGTTTTTT. This encodes CASSLPPQGRDEKLFF.

The V call is TRBV5-5, the J call TRBJ1-6; D not certain. In germline, CDR1 is SGHKS, CDR2 YYEKEE (reference sequence). CDR3 length: 14 residues. V was pared by 5 bases and J by 8 bases, with 14 bases between. CDR3 in amino acids: CASSLGWVDSPLHF. The CDR3 DNA reads as TGTGCCAGCAGTCTCGGCTGGGTCGATTCACCCCTCCACTTT.

This chain uses TRBV4-1 with TRBJ1-1; D gene uncertain. The CDR3 length is 13 residues. V shed 2 bases and J shed 2 bases, with 6 bases lying between them. Germline-derived CDR1 and CDR2 are MGHRA and YSYEKL. This chain's CDR3 is CASSQRSNTEAFF. The CDR3 nucleotides are TGCGCCAGCAGCCAAAGGAGTAACACTGAAGCTTTCTTT.

This clone was recorded a few times. The V call is TRBV3-1 (or the pseudogene TRBV3-2), the J call TRBJ2-7, with TRBD2 matching 7 bases. With V trimmed by 4 bases and J by 4 bases, 7 bases remained unmatched. CDR1 is LGHDT, CDR2 YNNKEL, per germline (reference sequence). The CDR3 extends over 14 amino acids. Here the CDR3 reads CASSRGRESYEQYF. DNA for the CDR3: TGTGCCAGCAGCCGCGGGCGGGAGAGTTACGAGCAGTACTTC.

This clone turned up a few times. This chain uses TRBV2 with TRBJ1-1, with D unresolved. The CDR3 runs 13 residues. CDR1 SNHLY and CDR2 FYNNEI come from the germline V gene. V was cut by 2 bases and J by 2 bases, with 6 bases left in between. The CDR3 is CASSEFTNTEAFF. CDR3 sequence (DNA): TGTGCCAGCAGTGAATTCACAAACACTGAAGCTTTCTTT.

The CDR3 region is CASTPDRGVAGYTF. CDR3 sequence (DNA): TGTGCCAGTACTCCAGACAGGGGCGTCGCGGGCTACACCTTC. This chain connects TRBV19 to TRBJ1-2; 8 bases fit TRBD1. Losses at the gene ends were 7 bases for V and 8 bases for J; bases not matched to a gene: 12. CDR1 LNHDA and CDR2 SQIVND come from the germline V gene (reference sequence). The CDR3 covers 14 residues.

J is TRBJ1-2 and V is TRBV9; possibly TRBD1 for D (6 bases). The CDR3 contains 14 residues. Germline V gene lookup returns CDR1 SGDLS and CDR2 YYNGEE. V was trimmed by 3 bases and J by 2 bases, leaving 11 bases between them. In DNA, the CDR3 is TGTGCCAGCAGCGCGGGGACAAAGAACTATGGCTACACCTTC. Translated: CASSAGTKNYGYTF.

The chain carries TRBV7-8 and TRBJ1-6; the match to TRBD1 covers 7 bases. Trimming removed 1 base from V and 0 bases from J; junction bases left unmatched: 12. Looked up from germline, CDR1 is SGHVS and CDR2 is FQNEAQ. The CDR3 length is 20 residues. The CDR3 nucleotides are TGTGCCAGCAGCTTAGTCGCGGGGACAGCCTTTAGCTCCTATAATTCACCCCTCCACTTT. It specifies CASSLVAGTAFSSYNSPLHF.

The genes are TRBV5-1 and TRBJ2-1, with 8 bases identical to TRBD2. The ends lost 4 bases at V and 3 bases at J; junction bases unmatched: 6. The CDR3 sequence is 15 residues long. In germline, CDR1 is SGHRS, CDR2 YFSETQ. CDR3 coding DNA: TGCGCCAGCAGCACCGGCGGGGGGTTCTACAATGAGCAGTTCTTC. It encodes CASSTGGGFYNEQFF.

V is TRBV9 and J is TRBJ1-1, with D possibly TRBD1 on 5 matching bases. Germline CDR1 reads SGDLS; CDR2 reads YYNGEE. V lost 4 bases and J lost 0, with 7 bases in between. This CDR3 is built from 13 residues. The CDR3 spells CASSTQVNTEAFF. CDR3 DNA sequence: TGTGCCAGCAGCACACAGGTGAACACTGAAGCTTTCTTT.